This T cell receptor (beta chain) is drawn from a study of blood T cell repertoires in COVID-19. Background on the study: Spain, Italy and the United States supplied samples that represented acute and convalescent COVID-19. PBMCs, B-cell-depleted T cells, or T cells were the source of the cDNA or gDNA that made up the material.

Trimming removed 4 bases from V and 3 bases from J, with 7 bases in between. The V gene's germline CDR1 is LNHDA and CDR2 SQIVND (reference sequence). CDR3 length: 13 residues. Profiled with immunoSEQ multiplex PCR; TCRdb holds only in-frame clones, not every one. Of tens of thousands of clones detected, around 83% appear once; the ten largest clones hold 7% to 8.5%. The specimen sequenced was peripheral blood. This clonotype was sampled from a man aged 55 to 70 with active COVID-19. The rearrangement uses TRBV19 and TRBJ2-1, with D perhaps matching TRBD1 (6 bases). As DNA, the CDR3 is TGTGCCAGTAGTACGACAGGCTACAATGAGCAGTTCTTC. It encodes CASSTTGYNEQFF. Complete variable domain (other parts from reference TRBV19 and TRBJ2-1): DGGITQSPKYLFRKEGQNVTLSCEQNLNHDAMYWYRQDPGQGLRLIYYSQIVNDFQKGDIAEGYSVSREKKESFPLTVTSAQKNPTAFYLCASSTTGYNEQFFGPGTRLTVL.